The following is a TCR beta chain sequence with its context. What it recognizes is unknown. Amplification used 60 Vbeta primers and 13 Jbeta primers. Here immunoSEQ multiplex PCR was the method, and the copy in TCRdb shows in-frame clones only, minus some. Its clone listing holds roughly 80,000 clones. Germline V CDR1 and CDR2: WSHSY, SAAADI. V was pared by 3 bases and J by 2 bases, with 5 bases between. This CDR3 has 12 residues. This entry is derived from a study of cytomegalovirus exposure and HLA in healthy donors. Findings of the study overall: Some 17,000 TCR beta sequences were associated with HLA alleles at 0.05 false discovery rate in a later analysis. Presence/absence analyses assumed roughly uniform sequencing depth across donors, which may not hold. There were three CMV-associated chains whose specificity for CMV antigens was confirmed in vitro.

The sequenced sample was PBMCs. This chain uses TRBV10-2 with TRBJ2-7; D gene unclear. The clonotype was recovered from a woman aged 25 to 39 in good health and CMV-seronegative. The CDR3 DNA reads TGCGCCAGCAGTGACTCGGCCTACGAGCAGTACTTC. It codes for CASSDSAYEQYF.